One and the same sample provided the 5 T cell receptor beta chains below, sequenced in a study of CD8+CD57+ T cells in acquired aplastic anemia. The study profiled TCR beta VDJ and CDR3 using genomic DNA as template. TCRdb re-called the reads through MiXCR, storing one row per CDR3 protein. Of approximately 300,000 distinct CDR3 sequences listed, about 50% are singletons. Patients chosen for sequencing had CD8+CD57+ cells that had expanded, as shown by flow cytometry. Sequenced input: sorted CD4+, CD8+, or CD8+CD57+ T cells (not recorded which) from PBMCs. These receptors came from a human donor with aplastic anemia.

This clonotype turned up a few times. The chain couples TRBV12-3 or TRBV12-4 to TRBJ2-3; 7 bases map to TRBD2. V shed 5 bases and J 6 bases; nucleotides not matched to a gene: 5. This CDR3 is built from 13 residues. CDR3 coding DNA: TGTGCCAGCAGTGAGCGGGGATGGGATACGCAGTATTTT. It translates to CASSERGWDTQYF.

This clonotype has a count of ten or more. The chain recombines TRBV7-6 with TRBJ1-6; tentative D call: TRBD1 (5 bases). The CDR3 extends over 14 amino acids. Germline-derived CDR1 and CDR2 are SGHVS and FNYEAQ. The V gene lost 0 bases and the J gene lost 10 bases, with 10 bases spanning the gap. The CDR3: CASSLAYGGSPLHF. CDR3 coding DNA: TGTGCCAGCAGCTTAGCGTACGGGGGATCACCCCTCCACTTT.

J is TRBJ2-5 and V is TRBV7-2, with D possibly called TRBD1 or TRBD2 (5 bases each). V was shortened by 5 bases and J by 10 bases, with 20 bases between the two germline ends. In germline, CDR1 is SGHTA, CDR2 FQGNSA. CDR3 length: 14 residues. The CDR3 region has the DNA TGTGCCAGCAGCCTAATAGCAGCATTTGGGGGCCAGTACTTC. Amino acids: CASSLIAAFGGQYF.

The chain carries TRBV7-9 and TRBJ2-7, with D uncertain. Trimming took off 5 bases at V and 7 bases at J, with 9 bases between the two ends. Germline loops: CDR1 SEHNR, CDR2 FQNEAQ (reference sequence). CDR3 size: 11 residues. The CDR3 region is CASSRVEEQYF. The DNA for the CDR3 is TGTGCCAGCAGCCGCGTTGAGGAGCAGTACTTC. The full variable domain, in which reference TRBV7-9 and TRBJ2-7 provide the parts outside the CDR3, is DTGVSQNPRHKITKRGQNVTFRCDPISEHNRLYWYRQTLGQGPEFLTYFQNEAQLEKSRLLSDRFSAERPKGSFSTLEIQRTEQGDSAMYLCASSRVEEQYFGPGTRLTVT.

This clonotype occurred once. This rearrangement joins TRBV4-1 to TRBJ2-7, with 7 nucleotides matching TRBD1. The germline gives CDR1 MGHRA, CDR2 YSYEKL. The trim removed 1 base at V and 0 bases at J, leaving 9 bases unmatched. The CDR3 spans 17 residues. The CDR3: CASSQAPQGPSSYEQYF. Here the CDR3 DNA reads TGCGCCAGCAGCCAAGCTCCACAGGGGCCCAGCTCCTACGAGCAGTACTTC.